The 25 T cell receptor beta chains presented below share a single source sample, sequenced in a study of blood T cell repertoires in COVID-19. Assay used: immunoSEQ multiplex PCR; TCRdb lists only in-frame clones, some missing. The table records about 310,000 clones, approximately 90% of them present only once. The material sequenced was PBMCs or T cells enriched from blood (not recorded which). The receptors come from a woman in her thirties or forties who had recovered from COVID-19.

The CDR3 nucleotides read TGTGCCAGCAGTTACGACCGGGGTCCCAATCAGCCCCAGCATTTT. The encoded protein is CASSYDRGPNQPQHF. The rearrangement uses TRBV6-5 and TRBJ1-5; D unclear. The V end lost 2 bases, the J end lost 3 bases, and 11 bases lay between the germline ends. This CDR3 has 15 amino acids. Germline V gene sequence: CDR1 MNHEY, CDR2 SVGAGI.

This clone has more than one count but fewer than ten. The rearrangement joins TRBV28 to TRBJ1-2; D unclear. The V and J ends lost 3 bases and 5 bases respectively, with 10 bases between them. This CDR3 is 13 amino acids long. In germline, CDR1 is MDHEN, CDR2 SYDVKM. Here the CDR3 DNA reads TGTGCCAGCAGTTTGTCTATCATTTATGGCTACACCTTC. As protein: CASSLSIIYGYTF.

The V and J genes are TRBV29-1 and TRBJ1-2; 8 bases agree with TRBD1. Per the germline V gene, CDR1 is SQVTM and CDR2 is ANQGSEA. V shed 6 bases and J 2 bases; nucleotides not matched to a gene: 5. The CDR3 extends over 13 amino acids. CDR3 sequence: CSVKDRENYGYTF. For the CDR3, the DNA is TGCAGCGTGAAGGACAGGGAGAACTATGGCTACACCTTC.

The V call is TRBV9, the J call TRBJ2-5; a possible D gene is TRBD2 (6 bases). The length of the CDR3 is 14 residues. Germline-derived CDR1 and CDR2 are SGDLS and YYNGEE. The germline V and J ends were trimmed by 4 bases and 2 bases, with 12 bases remaining between them. This CDR3 is CASSRGGVQETQYF. The CDR3 region has the DNA TGTGCCAGCAGCCGAGGCGGGGTTCAAGAGACCCAGTACTTC.

This clone was counted a few times. The chain is built from TRBV4-2 and TRBJ2-7, with D possibly being TRBD2 (5 bases). Germline V CDR1 and CDR2: LGHNA, YNFKEQ. The CDR3 runs to 14 residues. Deletions cut 0 bases from V and 6 bases from J, with 12 bases between. CDR3 residues: CASSQDSERREQYF. CDR3 coding DNA: TGTGCCAGCAGCCAAGATAGCGAACGTCGCGAGCAGTACTTC.

This clone was found once. The chain recombines TRBV7-3 with TRBJ2-1; 12 bases fit TRBD2. Germline loops: CDR1 SGHTA, CDR2 FQGTGA. The CDR3 runs to 17 residues. The V gene end was trimmed by 5 bases and the J gene end by 3 bases; junction bases not matched to a gene: 8. CDR3 coding DNA: TGTGCCAGCAGCCCACAACCGACTAGCGGGGGCTACAATGAGCAGTTCTTC. Its protein product is CASSPQPTSGGYNEQFF.

The V gene is TRBV9, the J gene TRBJ1-1; 10 bases fit TRBD1. V dropped 2 bases and J dropped 4; count of bases not matched to a gene: 5. CDR3 length: 15 amino acids. Germline CDR1 SGDLS, CDR2 YYNGEE. The CDR3 sequence is CASSVEGQGFTEAFF. The CDR3 bases are TGTGCCAGCAGCGTCGAGGGACAGGGGTTCACTGAAGCTTTCTTT.

The chain is built from TRBV28 and TRBJ1-2, with D hard to call. This CDR3 comprises 14 residues. V lost 3 bases to trimming and J lost 5 bases, with 13 bases between them. Germline values: CDR1 MDHEN, CDR2 SYDVKM. The CDR3 spells CASSFGVVSYGYTF. CDR3 DNA: TGTGCCAGCAGTTTCGGTGTAGTCTCTTATGGCTACACCTTC.

The chain has TRBV28 and TRBJ2-1; unclear D gene. Germline V CDR1 and CDR2: MDHEN, SYDVKM. V shed 1 base and J shed 4 bases, with 2 bases lying between them. The CDR3 runs to 12 residues. The CDR3 nucleotides are TGTGCCAGCAGTTTATTATACAATGAGCAGTTCTTC. This sequence encodes CASSLLYNEQFF.

This chain links TRBV7-2 with TRBJ1-5; 8 bases fit TRBD1. Losses at the gene ends were 4 bases for V and 4 bases for J; bases not matched to a gene: 9. The CDR3 has 16 amino acids. The germline CDR1 and CDR2 sequences are SGHTA and FQGNSA. CDR3 nucleotides: TGTGCCAGCAGCTCCCAAGGGACAGGCATTAATCAGCCCCAGCATTTT. Translation: CASSSQGTGINQPQHF.

The gene calls are TRBV3-1 (or the pseudogene TRBV3-2) and TRBJ1-6, with 9 positions matching TRBD1. The germline V gene has CDR1 LGHDT and CDR2 YNNKEL (reference sequence). Germline trimming cut 7 bases from V and 9 bases from J; bases unmatched to any gene: 4. CDR3 length: 13 residues. CDR3 nucleotides: TGTGCCAGCATGGACAGGGGTATTTCACCCCTCCACTTT. Translation: CASMDRGISPLHF.

This clone was seen a few times. The chain couples TRBV14 to TRBJ2-7, with TRBD2 matching over 8 bases. This CDR3 has 15 amino acids. The germline V gene has CDR1 SGHDN and CDR2 FVKESK. After removal of 5 bases from V and 1 base from J, the junction contained 7 bases not matched to a gene. CDR3 sequence reads: CASSKERGTSYEQYF. The CDR3 nucleotides read TGTGCCAGCAGCAAGGAGCGGGGGACTTCCTACGAGCAGTACTTC.

This chain joins TRBV6-5 and TRBJ2-7; TRBD2 agrees at 7 bases. CDR1 and CDR2 (germline): MNHEY, SVGAGI. The CDR3 consists of 14 residues. V lost 2 bases to trimming and J lost 2 bases; unmatched junction nucleotides: 3. The CDR3 region has the DNA TGTGCCAGCAGTTACAGCGGGGATGCCTACGAGCAGTACTTC. Amino acids: CASSYSGDAYEQYF.

The rearrangement links TRBV11-3 to TRBJ1-1; D is possibly TRBD1 (5 bases). This CDR3 comprises 14 residues. V was clipped by 3 bases and J by 5 bases, with 13 bases between them. Germline-derived CDR1 and CDR2 are SGHNT and YENEEA. The CDR3 reads CASSFQGLGTEAFF. The CDR3 DNA reads TGTGCCAGCAGCTTCCAGGGATTGGGGACTGAAGCTTTCTTT.

The chain employs TRBV7-8 and TRBJ1-1; 7 bases align to TRBD1. The V and J ends lost 5 bases and 0 bases, in that order; junction bases with no gene match: 3. This CDR3 contains 14 residues. The germline CDR1 and CDR2 sequences are SGHVS and FQNEAQ. CDR3 nucleotides: TGTGCCAGCAGCCCGGGACAGCTGAACACTGAAGCTTTCTTT. Translated: CASSPGQLNTEAFF. Drawing the rest from reference TRBV7-8 and TRBJ1-1, the complete variable domain is GAGVSQSPRYKVAKRGQDVALRCDPISGHVSLFWYQQALGQGPEFLTYFQNEAQLDKSGLPSDRFFAERPEGSVSTLKIQRTQQEDSAVYLCASSPGQLNTEAFFGQGTRLTVV.

The rearrangement uses TRBV6-4 and TRBJ2-1, with TRBD2 as a possible D gene (5 bases). CDR3 size: 15 residues. Per germline, CDR1 MRHNA and CDR2 SNTAGT. Trimming removed 0 bases at V and 6 bases at J, with 12 bases between. The CDR3 sequence: CASSDSGENANEQFF. The CDR3, as DNA: TGTGCCAGCAGTGACTCTGGGGAGAACGCCAATGAGCAGTTCTTC.

CDR3 nucleotide sequence: TGTGCCACCAGCACCAGACAGGTTCAAGAGACCCAGTACTTC. Protein: CATSTRQVQETQYF. The chain uses TRBV15 and TRBJ2-5; D possibly corresponds to TRBD1 (6 bases). Trimming took 4 bases from V and 2 from J, leaving 11 bases between them. The CDR3 is 14 residues long. Germline values: CDR1 LNHNV, CDR2 YYDKDF (reference sequence).

The chain joins TRBV7-3 to TRBJ2-2; possibly TRBD2 for D (6 bases). Germline V lookup: CDR1 SGHTA, CDR2 FQGTGA. Trimming removed 5 bases at V and 0 bases at J, with 13 bases between. CDR3 length: 16 residues. The CDR3, as DNA: TGTGCCAGCAGCCTCTATAGACTAGCGAACACCGGGGAGCTGTTTTTT. Protein: CASSLYRLANTGELFF.

This rearrangement joins TRBV10-3 to TRBJ1-1; D unclear. V lost 6 bases, J lost 2 bases, and 10 bases lay in between. CDR1 ENHRY and CDR2 SYGVKD come from the germline V gene. The CDR3 contains 13 residues. In nucleotides, the CDR3 is TGTGCCATCAGCCAGATTGAAAACACTGAAGCTTTCTTT. It is translated as CAISQIENTEAFF.

The chain uses TRBV27 and TRBJ1-2; TRBD1 matches at 7 bases. CDR3 length: 13 amino acids. Losses at the gene ends were 5 bases for V and 7 bases for J; bases not matched to a gene: 7. From germline, CDR1 is MNHEY and CDR2 SMNVEV (reference sequence). The CDR3 loop reads CASSTDRDGGYTF. CDR3 sequence (DNA): TGTGCCAGCAGTACTGACAGGGACGGTGGCTACACCTTC.

The chain couples TRBV5-5 to TRBJ1-2; unclear D gene. V was trimmed by 1 base and J by 3 bases, leaving 10 bases between them. The germline V gene has CDR1 SGHKS and CDR2 YYEKEE (reference sequence). The CDR3 runs 14 residues. The CDR3 spells CASSLFPTYYGYTF. DNA for the CDR3: TGTGCCAGCAGCTTGTTCCCTACGTACTATGGCTACACCTTC.

This sequence joins TRBV9 and TRBJ2-3, with D possibly being TRBD1 (6 bases). This CDR3 is built from 16 residues. Germline-derived CDR1 and CDR2 are SGDLS and YYNGEE. With 0 bases removed from V and 4 bases from J, the gap between germline ends came to 15 bases. In nucleotides, the CDR3 is TGTGCCAGCAGCGTAGGAGGAAGGGGGACGTCAGATACGCAGTATTTT. Amino acids: CASSVGGRGTSDTQYF.

Details on this clone: One end of the junction fails to match germline, which may point to a read error. J is TRBJ2-2 and V is TRBV7-7; 10 nucleotides align to TRBD1. Germline CDR1 SSHAT, CDR2 FNYEAQ (reference sequence). The CDR3 runs 16 residues. The CDR3 sequence: CASSPRTGGNTGELFF. In DNA, the CDR3 is TGTGCTAGCAGCCCTCGGACAGGGGGGAACACCGGGGAGCTGTTTTTT.

The chain uses TRBV11-3 and TRBJ2-1; 13 bases fit TRBD2. Germline CDR1 reads SGHNT; CDR2 reads YENEEA. This CDR3 region has 15 residues. The ends lost 4 bases at V and 4 bases at J; junction bases unmatched: 1. The CDR3 loop is CASSSLAGGYNEQFF. The CDR3 nucleotides are TGTGCCAGCAGCTCACTAGCGGGAGGGTACAATGAGCAGTTCTTC.

The chain combines TRBV5-5 with TRBJ1-5; possible D gene TRBD1, 6 bases. CDR1 is SGHKS and CDR2 is YYEKEE in the germline V gene (reference sequence). Trimming pared 0 bases from V and 1 base from J, leaving 14 bases between. This CDR3 region has 17 residues. CDR3 sequence reads: CASSLGRDILSNQPQHF. CDR3 in DNA: TGTGCCAGCAGCTTGGGAAGGGACATACTAAGCAATCAGCCCCAGCATTTT.